The 2 T cell receptor beta chains listed next were all sequenced from one sample in a study of cytomegalovirus exposure and HLA in healthy donors. Clones were sequenced by immunoSEQ multiplex PCR, and TCRdb holds only the in-frame ones, with some missing. Seen here are 90,000 to 100,000 clones, roughly nine tenths observed once, and the top ten hold around 6%. What was sequenced was PBMCs. Every receptor here comes from a man aged 18 to 29 in good health and CMV-seropositive.

This chain links TRBV7-2 with TRBJ1-2, with 8 bases that match TRBD1. The CDR3 covers 15 residues. After removal of 5 bases from V and 6 bases from J, the junction contained 11 bases not matched to a gene. CDR1 is SGHTA, CDR2 FQGNSA, per germline. CDR3 amino acids: CASSIFPGQGHGYTF. The CDR3 DNA follows: TGTGCCAGCAGCATCTTCCCCGGACAGGGCCATGGCTACACCTTC.

V gene TRBV6-6 combines with J gene TRBJ2-7; maybe TRBD2 (6 bases). With 0 bases removed from V and 6 bases from J, the gap between germline ends came to 9 bases. The CDR3 sequence is 13 residues long. The germline V gene encodes CDR1 MNHNY and CDR2 SVGAGI (reference sequence). The CDR3, as DNA: TGTGCCAGCAGTTACTCGATGGAGGGCGAGCAGTACTTC. Protein sequence: CASSYSMEGEQYF.